Detailed here is one T cell receptor (beta chain). This record comes from a study of blood T cell repertoires in COVID-19. Only in-frame clones appear in the TCRdb table, and some are missing; sequencing was by immunoSEQ multiplex PCR. Among 60,000 to 65,000 clones listed, 65% to 90% were seen once. CDR1 and CDR2 from the germline V gene are MNHEY and SVGEGT. This CDR3 spans 15 amino acids. V shed 2 bases and J shed 7 bases, with 18 bases lying between them. This clonotype was sampled from a man between 50 and 59 years old with COVID-19, enrolled during active disease. The sequenced material came from peripheral blood. The rearrangement links TRBV6-2 or TRBV6-3 to TRBJ2-7, with a possible D match to TRBD2 (6 bases). CDR3 nucleotide sequence: TGTGCCAGCAGTTACAGGGACGGGAGTGAATGGGAGCAGTACTTC. Translating it yields CASSYRDGSEWEQYF.